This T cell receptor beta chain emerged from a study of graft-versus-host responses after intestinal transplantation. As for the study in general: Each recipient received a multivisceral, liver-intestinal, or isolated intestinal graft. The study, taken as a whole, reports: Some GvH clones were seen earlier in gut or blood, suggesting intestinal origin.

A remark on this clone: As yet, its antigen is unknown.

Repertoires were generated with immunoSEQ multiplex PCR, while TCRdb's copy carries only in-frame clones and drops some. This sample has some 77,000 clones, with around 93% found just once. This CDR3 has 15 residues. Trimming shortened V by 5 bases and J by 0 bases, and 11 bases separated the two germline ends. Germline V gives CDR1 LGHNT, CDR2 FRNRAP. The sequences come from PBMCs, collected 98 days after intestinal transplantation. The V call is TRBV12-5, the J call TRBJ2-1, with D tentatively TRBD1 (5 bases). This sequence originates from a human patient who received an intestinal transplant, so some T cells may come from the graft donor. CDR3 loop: CASGVTAFSYNEQFF. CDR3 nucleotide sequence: TGTGCTAGTGGTGTGACAGCTTTCTCCTACAATGAGCAGTTCTTC.